One sample yielded the 30 T cell receptor beta chains listed below, sequenced in a study of T cells after yellow fever vaccination. MiXCR, applied by TCRdb to the 5' RACE reads, yields one record per CDR3 protein. The repertoire holds a few hundred thousand distinct CDR3 sequences, with 7% to 9% as singletons. Source: PBMCs, taken about 49 days after the first yellow fever vaccination. Every receptor here comes from a man aged 18 to 35 who received the YFV17D yellow fever vaccine.

There are many counts of this clonotype. This chain uses TRBV5-1 with TRBJ2-2, with TRBD2 as a possible D gene (6 bases). The length of the CDR3 is 16 residues. Per the germline V gene, CDR1 is SGHRS and CDR2 is YFSETQ. Trimming left V 1 base short and J 1 base short, with 11 bases between. Here the CDR3 reads CASSLFGTLNTGELFF. The CDR3 DNA follows: TGCGCCAGCAGCTTGTTCGGGACTCTGAACACCGGGGAGCTGTTTTTT.

This clonotype was seen more than once but under ten times. The gene calls are TRBV9 and TRBJ2-1; 8 nucleotides line up with TRBD1. The J segment lost 5 bases and the V segment lost 5 bases, leaving 9 bases of the junction unmatched. The CDR3 contains 15 residues. Germline loops: CDR1 SGDLS, CDR2 YYNGEE. CDR3 region: CASSKTGTGDNEQFF. CDR3 nucleotides: TGTGCCAGCAGTAAGACCGGGACAGGTGACAATGAGCAGTTCTTC.

V and J are TRBV4-2 and TRBJ2-5; the match to TRBD2 covers 7 bases. The CDR3 loop spans 15 amino acids. Germline V lookup: CDR1 LGHNA, CDR2 YNFKEQ. V was pared by 1 base and J by 2 bases, with 4 bases of the junction left unmatched. The DNA for the CDR3 is TGTGCCAGCAGCCAAGGTCTAGCGGCGCAAGAGACCCAGTACTTC. Amino acid sequence: CASSQGLAAQETQYF.

This clonotype was picked up a small number of times. The chain employs TRBV29-1 and TRBJ2-2; 8 positions match TRBD1. The CDR3 has 14 residues. Germline CDR1 reads SQVTM; CDR2 reads ANQGSEA. V shed 5 bases, J shed 4 bases, and the junction held 6 bases outside the gene matches. The CDR3 DNA reads TGCAGCGTTACAGGACAGGGAATCACCGGGGAGCTGTTTTTT. Translation: CSVTGQGITGELFF.

This clonotype was found a few times. V usage is TRBV6-6 and J usage is TRBJ2-7; D gene uncertain. Germline values: CDR1 MNHNY, CDR2 SVGAGI (reference sequence). CDR3 length: 13 amino acids. V was pared by 8 bases and J by 2 bases, with 13 bases between. CDR3 in amino acids: CASGDLNAYEQYF. The CDR3 DNA sequence: TGTGCCAGCGGCGACCTGAACGCCTACGAGCAGTACTTC.

The rearrangement uses TRBV7-2 and TRBJ2-7; possible D gene TRBD1, 6 bases. Germline CDR1 reads SGHTA; CDR2 reads FQGNSA. Trimming shortened V by 4 bases and J by 3 bases, and 13 bases separated the two germline ends. The CDR3 runs 14 residues. The CDR3 reads CASSSGHFVYEQYF. The CDR3 bases are TGTGCCAGCAGCTCGGGACACTTCGTCTACGAGCAGTACTTC.

This clonotype was picked up a small number of times. This chain links TRBV7-9 with TRBJ1-5, with D uncertain. V was clipped by 1 base and J by 6 bases, with 13 bases between them. The V gene's germline CDR1 is SEHNR and CDR2 FQNEAQ (reference sequence). The CDR3 contains 15 residues. As DNA, the CDR3 is TGTGCCAGCAGCTTAGACGGGCGGGCTACTCAGCCCCAGCATTTT. Amino acids: CASSLDGRATQPQHF.

In this sample, this clonotype turned up many times. This chain uses TRBV27 with TRBJ2-7; D is perhaps TRBD1 (6 bases). The CDR3 runs 13 residues. The V end lost 5 bases, the J end lost 0 bases, and 8 bases lay between the germline ends. Per germline, CDR1 MNHEY and CDR2 SMNVEV (reference sequence). The chain's CDR3 is CASSRTDSYEQYF. CDR3 DNA: TGTGCCAGCAGTCGGACAGACTCCTACGAGCAGTACTTC.

The V gene is TRBV20-1, the J gene TRBJ2-7, with 8 bases matching TRBD1. The germline CDR1 and CDR2 sequences are DFQATT and SNEGSKA (reference sequence). This CDR3 comprises 13 residues. Trimming cost V 5 bases and J 0 bases; bases outside gene matches: 3. CDR3 nucleotide sequence: TGCAGTGCTCAAGACAGGGGCTCCTACGAGCAGTACGTC. Its protein product is CSAQDRGSYEQYV.

This clonotype was observed a handful of times. The chain's CDR3 is CSARDPPKRGLYGYTF. The CDR3 DNA reads TGCAGTGCTAGAGATCCCCCGAAGCGGGGGCTCTATGGCTACACCTTC. This chain links TRBV20-1 with TRBJ1-2; D may be TRBD1 (6 bases). Trimming removed 0 bases at V and 4 bases at J, with 18 bases between. Germline-derived CDR1 and CDR2 are DFQATT and SNEGSKA (reference sequence). CDR3 length: 16 amino acids.

In this sample, this clonotype turned up a few times. The V call is TRBV13, the J call TRBJ1-6; D remains unclear. There are 15 residues in the CDR3. Germline CDR1 and CDR2: PRHDT and FYEKMQ (reference sequence). V was shortened by 7 bases and J by 5 bases, with 15 bases between the two germline ends. DNA for the CDR3: TGTGCCAGCACAGTCCGGACGGTTAATAATTCACCCCTCCACTTT. Translation: CASTVRTVNNSPLHF.

The V gene is TRBV3-1, the J gene TRBJ2-2; D may be TRBD1 (5 bases). This CDR3 contains 17 residues. V was cut by 1 base and J by 7 bases, with 19 bases left in between. Germline loops: CDR1 LGHDT, CDR2 YNNKEL (reference sequence). The CDR3 sequence is CASSQGRRQGGYGELFF. CDR3 coding DNA: TGTGCCAGCAGCCAAGGGCGCCGGCAGGGTGGTTACGGGGAGCTGTTTTTT.

The chain combines TRBV6-2 or TRBV6-3 with TRBJ2-7; perhaps TRBD1 as D (6 bases). Trimming removed 5 bases from V and 2 bases from J, with 16 bases in between. This CDR3 has 15 residues. The germline V gene encodes CDR1 MNHEY and CDR2 SVGEGT. CDR3 in DNA: TGTGCCAGCAGTACCCAGGGGCAGGGGACCTACGAGCAGTACGTC. Translation gives CASSTQGQGTYEQYV.

This chain uses TRBV6-1 with TRBJ1-5; no clear D gene. Trimming stripped 3 bases from V and 6 bases from J, with 12 bases between. The germline V gene has CDR1 MNHNS and CDR2 SASEGT. The CDR3 is 14 residues long. Here the CDR3 DNA reads TGTGCCAGCAGTGACGCGGGGTCGGGTCAGCCCCAGCATTTT. Translating gives CASSDAGSGQPQHF.

The sample holds many counts of this clonotype. V gene TRBV12-3 or TRBV12-4 combines with J gene TRBJ1-3; 7 positions agree with TRBD1. The CDR3 has 14 residues. J lost 0 bases, V lost 4 bases, and 0 bases had no gene match. The CDR3 DNA reads as TGTGCCAGCAGTTGGGACAGCTCTGGAAACACCATATATTTT. This encodes CASSWDSSGNTIYF.

This clonotype came up many times. The chain uses TRBV7-2 and TRBJ2-1, with TRBD2 matching over 9 bases. The CDR3 is 15 amino acids. CDR1 is SGHTA and CDR2 is FQGNSA in the germline V gene. V shed 5 bases and J 5 bases; nucleotides not matched to a gene: 7. CDR3 sequence reads: CASSPQRGENNEQFF. Here the CDR3 DNA reads TGTGCCAGCAGCCCCCAGCGGGGGGAAAACAATGAGCAGTTCTTC.

Only a few counts were recorded for this clonotype. An end of the junction differs from the germline gene, which may be a read error. The chain combines TRBV29-1 with TRBJ1-2, with D possibly being TRBD1 (5 bases). Germline assignment: CDR1 SQVTM and CDR2 ANQGSEA. The CDR3 is 11 residues long. CDR3 sequence (DNA): TGCAGCGTTGTGGACCTCTGGAGGGGTCACTTC. It translates to CSVVDLWRGHF.

This clonotype was seen more than once but under ten times. The chain combines TRBV7-2 with TRBJ2-7, with a possible D match to TRBD2 (5 bases). V lost 1 base, J lost 2 bases, and 12 bases lay in between. Looked up from germline, CDR1 is SGHTA and CDR2 is FQGNSA. The CDR3 totals 15 residues. In nucleotides, the CDR3 is TGTGCCAGCAGCTTAGGTGGAGGACTTACCTACGAGCAGTACTTC. This sequence encodes CASSLGGGLTYEQYF.

This clonotype was seen a few times. The chain recombines TRBV7-7 with TRBJ1-1; D remains unclear. The CDR3 totals 8 residues. Germline values: CDR1 SSHAT, CDR2 FNYEAQ (reference sequence). The CDR3 DNA sequence: TGTGCTATTGGTGAAGCTTTCTTT. Protein product: CAIGEAFF.

The V gene is TRBV20-1, the J gene TRBJ1-2; a weak D match, TRBD1 (5 bases). This CDR3 is built from 12 residues. CDR1 is DFQATT, CDR2 SNEGSKA, per germline (reference sequence). Between the trimmed V and J ends, which lost 5 bases and 5 bases, there was a span of 12 bases. The CDR3 region is CSARGAGYGYTF. CDR3 sequence (DNA): TGCAGTGCTCGCGGGGCAGGGTATGGCTACACCTTC.

This clonotype was detected ten times or more. V and J are TRBV4-2 and TRBJ1-4; tentative D call: TRBD1 (6 bases). The V and J ends lost 4 bases and 8 bases respectively, with 14 bases between them. Germline CDR1 reads LGHNA; CDR2 reads YNFKEQ. This CDR3 is built from 14 residues. The CDR3 is CASSRGGGEEKLFF. In DNA, the CDR3 is TGTGCCAGCAGCCGAGGGGGGGGCGAGGAAAAACTGTTTTTT.

The chain recombines TRBV4-3 with TRBJ2-2; D not resolved. The CDR3 totals 17 residues. With 0 bases removed from V and 1 base from J, the gap between germline ends came to 12 bases. Germline loops: CDR1 LGHNA, CDR2 YSLEER. This CDR3 reads CASSQDWRHENTGELFF. CDR3 nucleotide sequence: TGCGCCAGCAGCCAAGATTGGAGACACGAGAACACCGGGGAGCTGTTTTTT.

This clonotype has at least ten counts. The rearrangement joins TRBV5-1 to TRBJ1-5; D ambiguous. The germline V and J ends were trimmed by 5 bases and 1 base, with 10 bases remaining between them. Per germline, CDR1 SGHRS and CDR2 YFSETQ. CDR3 length equals 14 residues. CDR3: CASSFGESNQPQHF. In DNA form, the CDR3 reads TGCGCCAGCAGTTTCGGTGAAAGCAATCAGCCCCAGCATTTT.

This clonotype was picked up many times. The chain carries TRBV7-2 and TRBJ2-3; 7 bases fit TRBD2. V lost 5 bases and J lost 1; bases outside the gene matches: 6. This CDR3 contains 15 residues. Germline V gene sequence: CDR1 SGHTA, CDR2 FQGNSA. DNA of the CDR3: TGTGCCAGCAGCCCCGGACTAGGAGGCACAGATACGCAGTATTTT. It is translated as CASSPGLGGTDTQYF.

In this sample, this clonotype turned up a few times. The gene calls are TRBV6-5 and TRBJ1-2; D is perhaps TRBD1 (6 bases). CDR3 length equals 13 residues. CDR1 and CDR2 (germline): MNHEY, SVGAGI. The V and J ends lost 3 bases and 8 bases respectively, with 13 bases between them. The CDR3 sequence is CASSYYREGGYTF. Here the CDR3 DNA reads TGTGCCAGCAGTTATTACAGGGAAGGCGGCTACACCTTC.

Remarks on this clonotype: The germline gene is not matched at one end of the junction; a read error may be the cause. This chain connects TRBV7-2 to TRBJ2-1; 8 positions agree with TRBD2. Germline assignment: CDR1 SGHTA and CDR2 FQGNSA. The CDR3 loop spans 17 amino acids. The CDR3 sequence is CASSFLSNSGGYIEQFF. The CDR3, as DNA: TGTGCCAGCAGCTTCCTCTCTAACAGCGGGGGTTACATTGAGCAGTTCTTC.

This clonotype appeared many times. V gene TRBV10-3 combines with J gene TRBJ1-4, with unresolved D. V was cut by 10 bases and J by 8 bases, with 20 bases left in between. CDR1 and CDR2 (germline): ENHRY, SYGVKD. The CDR3 has 14 amino acids. CDR3 in amino acids: CATQPDRFFEKLFF. The CDR3 region has the DNA TGTGCCACCCAGCCGGATAGGTTTTTCGAAAAACTGTTTTTT.

The chain uses TRBV5-6 and TRBJ1-6, with 7 bases identical to TRBD1. Germline CDR1 reads SGHDT; CDR2 reads YYEEEE. The CDR3 runs to 13 residues. V gave up 6 bases and J gave up 7 bases; unmatched junction bases: 4. CDR3 protein: CASTLTGNSPLHF. CDR3 nucleotides: TGTGCCAGCACTTTGACAGGGAATTCACCCCTCCACTTT.

J is TRBJ2-2 and V is TRBV24-1; D uncertain. V was shortened by 1 base and J by 2 bases, with 4 bases between the two germline ends. The CDR3 runs 14 residues. The germline V gene encodes CDR1 KGHDR and CDR2 SFDVKD. CDR3 DNA: TGTGCCACCAGTGATTTTGGTAACACCGGGGAGCTGTTTTTT. Its protein product is CATSDFGNTGELFF.

The rearrangement joins TRBV4-3 to TRBJ2-7; 7 nucleotides align to TRBD1. V trimming: 1 base; J trimming: 3 bases; junction bases outside the gene matches: 6. This CDR3 has 15 residues. Looked up from germline, CDR1 is LGHNA and CDR2 is YSLEER. CDR3 sequence: CASSQAWGQYYEQYF. CDR3 nucleotides: TGCGCCAGCAGCCAAGCGTGGGGACAGTACTACGAGCAGTACTTC.